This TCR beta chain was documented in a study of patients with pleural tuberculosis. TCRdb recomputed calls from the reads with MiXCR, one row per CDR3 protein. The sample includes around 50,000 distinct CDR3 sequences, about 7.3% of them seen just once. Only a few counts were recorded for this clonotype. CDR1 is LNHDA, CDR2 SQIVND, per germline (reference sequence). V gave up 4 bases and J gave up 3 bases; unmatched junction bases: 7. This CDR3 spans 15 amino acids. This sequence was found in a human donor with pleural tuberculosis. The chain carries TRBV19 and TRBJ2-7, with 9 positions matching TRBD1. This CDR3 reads CASSNLWDRVYEQYF. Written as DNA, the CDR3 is TGTGCCAGTAGTAATTTGTGGGACAGGGTCTACGAGCAGTACTTC. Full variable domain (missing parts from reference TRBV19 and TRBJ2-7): DGGITQSPKYLFRKEGQNVTLSCEQNLNHDAMYWYRQDPGQGLRLIYYSQIVNDFQKGDIAEGYSVSREKKESFPLTVTSAQKNPTAFYLCASSNLWDRVYEQYFGPGTRLTVT.